This T cell receptor beta chain was sequenced in a study of PD-1 blockade in classical Hodgkin lymphoma. Study-wide results and limits: CD4+ TCR diversity, unlike CD8+, climbed significantly by C4D1.

Trimming stripped 7 bases from V and 3 bases from J, with 14 bases between. Per the germline V gene, CDR1 is ENHRY and CDR2 is SYGVKD. This CDR3 comprises 14 residues. Using immunoSEQ multiplex PCR, the repertoire was profiled, and TCRdb retains in-frame clones only, with some absent. The sample has around 25,000 clones; roughly 80% are singletons. This clone was seen just once. Its antigen is not identified. Each and every patient relapsed after autologous stem cell transplantation, and patients got differing brentuximab vedotin exposure. The material sequenced was peripheral blood mononuclear cells (PBMCs), taken at baseline. The genes are TRBV10-3 and TRBJ2-3; D perhaps matches TRBD2 (7 bases). The clonotype originates from a human donor with classical Hodgkin lymphoma. CDR3 sequence (DNA): TGTGCCATCAACGGGGGGCGGGAAACAGATACGCAGTATTTT. It codes for CAINGGRETDTQYF.